These T cell receptor beta chains were read from a single sample in a study of cytomegalovirus exposure and HLA in healthy donors. The table came from immunoSEQ multiplex PCR; TCRdb's copy has only in-frame clones and leaves some out. The sample lists about 110,000 clones, roughly two thirds occurring once. The specimen sequenced was PBMCs. The receptors come from a man between 35 and 55 years old in good health and CMV-seronegative. Both conserved end residues are part of each CDR3. The D gene is left open where the match is weak. Clone size is shown for a subset of rows, as once, few, many or a class of expanded clone.

length: 15
D: .
size: few
V: TRBV27
J: TRBJ1-1
CDR3: CASRGTGQSNTEAFF
DNA: TGTGCCAGCAGAGGAACCGGACAGTCGAACACTGAAGCTTTCTTT

length: 13
D: TRBD2
size: .
V: TRBV10-3
J: TRBJ2-1
CDR3: CAILSGGYNEQFF
DNA: TGTGCCATCCTTAGCGGGGGTTACAATGAGCAGTTCTTC

length: 14
D: .
size: few
V: TRBV7-6
J: TRBJ1-1
CDR3: CASSSTELNTEAFF
DNA: TGTGCCAGCAGCTCGACAGAGTTGAACACTGAAGCTTTCTTT

length: 15
D: TRBD1
size: .
V: TRBV27
J: TRBJ1-5
CDR3: CASAVQGPSNQPQHF
DNA: TGTGCCAGCGCAGTACAGGGGCCTAGCAATCAGCCCCAGCATTTT

length: 13
D: .
size: .
V: TRBV9
J: TRBJ1-6
CDR3: CASTVGDNSPLHF
DNA: TGTGCCAGCACGGTAGGGGATAATTCACCCCTCCACTTT

length: 14
D: TRBD1
size: .
V: TRBV11-1
J: TRBJ1-6
CDR3: CASSPTGGESPLHF
DNA: TGTGCCAGCAGCCCGACAGGGGGAGAATCACCCCTCCACTTT

length: 14
D: TRBD1
size: .
V: TRBV6-1
J: TRBJ2-2
CDR3: CASTRSRGTGELFF
DNA: TGTGCCAGCACTAGGAGCAGGGGGACCGGGGAGCTGTTTTTT

length: 14
D: TRBD1
size: .
V: TRBV6-5
J: TRBJ2-5
CDR3: CASTPQGAWETQYF
DNA: TGTGCCAGCACCCCACAGGGGGCTTGGGAGACCCAGTACTTC

length: 12
D: TRBD2
size: .
V: TRBV6-1
J: TRBJ2-7
CDR3: CASSEGGYEQYF
DNA: TGTGCCAGCAGTGAGGGGGGGTACGAGCAGTACTTC

length: 15
D: TRBD1
size: .
V: TRBV5-1
J: TRBJ1-5
CDR3: CASRRTGDSNQPQHF
DNA: TGCGCCAGCAGGCGGACAGGAGATAGCAATCAGCCCCAGCATTTT

length: 14
D: .
size: .
V: TRBV4-3
J: TRBJ2-1
CDR3: CASSQDLEAVEQFF
DNA: TGCGCCAGCAGCCAAGATCTGGAAGCGGTAGAGCAGTTCTTC

length: 16
D: TRBD2
size: .
V: TRBV14
J: TRBJ2-1
CDR3: CASSFGTSGDYNEQFF
DNA: TGTGCCAGCAGCTTTGGGACTAGCGGGGATTACAATGAGCAGTTCTTC

length: 15
D: TRBD1
size: .
V: TRBV7-9
J: TRBJ1-1
CDR3: CASSAPSGQLAEAFF
DNA: TGTGCCAGCAGCGCGCCTTCGGGACAGCTAGCTGAAGCTTTCTTT

length: 15
D: TRBD1
size: .
V: TRBV2
J: TRBJ1-4
CDR3: CASSEGDRDGEKLFF
DNA: TGTGCCAGCAGTGAAGGCGACAGGGATGGGGAAAAACTGTTTTTT

length: 14
D: TRBD1
size: .
V: TRBV28
J: TRBJ2-7
CDR3: CASTPSTGGYEQYF
DNA: TGTGCCAGCACCCCCAGCACAGGGGGCTACGAGCAGTACTTC

length: 13
D: TRBD1
size: .
V: TRBV4-3
J: TRBJ2-7
CDR3: CASSGGQGYEQYF
DNA: TGCGCCAGCAGCGGGGGACAGGGTTACGAGCAGTACTTC

length: 15
D: .
size: .
V: TRBV28
J: TRBJ1-3
CDR3: CASSFPGVRGNTIYF
DNA: TGTGCCAGCAGTTTTCCCGGTGTTCGGGGAAACACCATATATTTT

length: 12
D: .
size: .
V: TRBV19
J: TRBJ2-3
CDR3: CASSPQGKTQYF
DNA: TGTGCCAGTAGTCCTCAGGGAAAAACGCAGTATTTT

length: 16
D: TRBD2
size: .
V: TRBV7-6
J: TRBJ2-5
CDR3: CASSPRYSGGQETQYF
DNA: TGTGCCAGCAGCCCCCGGTATAGCGGGGGCCAAGAGACCCAGTACTTC

length: 15
D: TRBD2
size: .
V: TRBV7-2
J: TRBJ2-5
CDR3: CASSSAGTIQETQYF
DNA: TGTGCCAGCAGCTCCGCCGGGACTATACAAGAGACCCAGTACTTC

length: 13
D: .
size: few
V: TRBV30
J: TRBJ2-1
CDR3: CAWSGGQSNEQFF
DNA: TGTGCCTGGAGTGGTGGGCAGTCCAATGAGCAGTTCTTC

length: 14
D: .
size: .
V: TRBV10-3
J: TRBJ1-4
CDR3: CAISRQPTREKLFF
DNA: TGTGCCATCAGTCGACAGCCGACGAGGGAAAAACTGTTTTTT

length: 13
D: .
size: .
V: TRBV6-5
J: TRBJ1-1
CDR3: CASSYEANTEAFF
DNA: TGTGCCAGCAGTTACGAAGCAAACACTGAAGCTTTCTTT

length: 14
D: .
size: .
V: TRBV19
J: TRBJ2-1
CDR3: CASSIGGREHEQFF
DNA: TGTGCCAGTAGTATCGGGGGGCGCGAGCATGAGCAGTTCTTC

length: 14
D: TRBD1
size: .
V: TRBV6-1
J: TRBJ2-7
CDR3: CASTTGGSSYEQYF
DNA: TGTGCCAGCACAACAGGGGGGAGCTCCTACGAGCAGTACTTC

length: 17
D: TRBD1
size: .
V: TRBV5-1
J: TRBJ1-5
CDR3: CASSEGQGPWGNQPQHF
DNA: TGCGCCAGCAGCGAGGGACAGGGCCCTTGGGGCAATCAGCCCCAGCATTTT

length: 14
D: .
size: .
V: TRBV7-3
J: TRBJ1-2
CDR3: CASSLDPGAYGYTF
DNA: TGTGCCAGCAGCTTAGATCCAGGCGCCTATGGCTACACCTTC

length: 16
D: .
size: few
V: TRBV7-9
J: TRBJ1-1
CDR3: CASSLRLETGNTEAFF
DNA: TGTGCCAGCAGCTTAAGGTTGGAGACGGGGAACACTGAAGCTTTCTTT

length: 14
D: .
size: .
V: TRBV27
J: TRBJ2-7
CDR3: CASSLSGDSYEQYF
DNA: TGTGCCAGCAGTTTATCGGGAGACTCCTACGAGCAGTACTTC

length: 14
D: TRBD1
size: .
V: TRBV10-3
J: TRBJ2-2
CDR3: CASGDRSWPGELFF
DNA: TGTGCCAGCGGGGACAGGAGTTGGCCCGGGGAGCTGTTTTTT

length: 15
D: TRBD1
size: .
V: TRBV14
J: TRBJ2-5
CDR3: CASSHWTGGQETQYF
DNA: TGTGCCAGCAGCCACTGGACAGGGGGCCAAGAGACCCAGTACTTC

length: 13
D: .
size: .
V: TRBV30
J: TRBJ2-6
CDR3: CAWSPGGANVLTF
DNA: TGTGCCTGGAGTCCCGGTGGGGCCAACGTCCTGACTTTC

length: 15
D: .
size: few
V: TRBV4-2
J: TRBJ1-1
CDR3: CASSPREGGGTEAFF
DNA: TGTGCCAGCAGCCCTAGGGAGGGTGGGGGCACTGAAGCTTTCTTT

length: 14
D: .
size: .
V: TRBV6-5
J: TRBJ2-5
CDR3: CAVSEGSMGETQYF
DNA: TGTGCCGTAAGCGAGGGATCGATGGGAGAGACCCAGTACTTC

length: 14
D: TRBD1
size: few
V: TRBV7-9
J: TRBJ1-2
CDR3: CASATRQGYYGYTF
DNA: TGTGCCAGCGCCACGAGACAGGGTTACTATGGCTACACCTTC

length: 15
D: TRBD2
size: .
V: TRBV2
J: TRBJ2-5
CDR3: CASSEDGRDQETQYF
DNA: TGTGCCAGCAGCGAGGACGGGAGGGACCAAGAGACCCAGTACTTC

length: 18
D: TRBD1
size: .
V: TRBV5-1
J: TRBJ2-1
CDR3: CASSSSAGTGSSYNEQFF
DNA: TGCGCCAGCAGCTCCTCTGCCGGGACAGGGAGCTCCTACAATGAGCAGTTCTTC

length: 15
D: TRBD2
size: .
V: TRBV4-2
J: TRBJ2-1
CDR3: CASSLRQRGGYEQFF
DNA: TGTGCCAGCAGCCTACGGCAGCGGGGGGGTTATGAGCAGTTCTTC

length: 15
D: .
size: .
V: TRBV10-3
J: TRBJ2-5
CDR3: CAISVREGTQETQYF
DNA: TGTGCCATCAGTGTTCGTGAGGGCACTCAAGAGACCCAGTACTTC

length: 14
D: .
size: .
V: TRBV19
J: TRBJ1-1
CDR3: CASGFRGTNTEAFF
DNA: TGTGCCAGTGGGTTTCGGGGGACGAACACTGAAGCTTTCTTT

length: 16
D: TRBD1
size: few
V: TRBV14
J: TRBJ2-7
CDR3: CARSQPTGQGAYEQYF
DNA: TGTGCCCGCAGCCAACCCACCGGACAGGGTGCCTACGAGCAGTACTTC

length: 15
D: .
size: .
V: TRBV10-3
J: TRBJ2-7
CDR3: CAISDPGTLLAEQYF
DNA: TGTGCCATCAGTGACCCCGGGACACTTTTGGCTGAGCAGTACTTC